Below, 18 T cell receptor beta chains from the same sample are listed, as sequenced in a study of T cells in Graves' hyperthyroidism and ophthalmopathy. The TCR beta CDR3 regions underwent amplification using RNA transcripts as the source. The HTBI primer set served for first-round RT-PCR of the TCR CDR3. One entry per CDR3 protein results from TCRdb running MiXCR on the multiplex PCR reads. The sample has a few hundred thousand distinct CDR3 sequences; approximately 44% are singletons. Sequencing was done on a sample of peripheral blood or thyroid tissue (not recorded which). All receptors come from a woman younger than 35 with Graves' hyperthyroidism.

The chain carries TRBV7-9 and TRBJ2-7; D may be TRBD1 (6 bases). CDR3 size: 15 residues. The germline V gene encodes CDR1 SEHNR and CDR2 FQNEAQ (reference sequence). The ends were cut back, 5 bases at V and 0 bases at J, with 14 bases in the middle. The CDR3 region is CASSPRQGSSYEQYF. In DNA form, the CDR3 reads TGTGCCAGCAGCCCCCGCCAGGGGAGCTCCTACGAGCAGTACTTC. Full variable domain (missing parts from reference TRBV7-9 and TRBJ2-7): DTGVSQNPRHKITKRGQNVTFRCDPISEHNRLYWYRQTLGQGPEFLTYFQNEAQLEKSRLLSDRFSAERPKGSFSTLEIQRTEQGDSAMYLCASSPRQGSSYEQYFGPGTRLTVT.

As concerns this clonotype: Being one base from a much bigger clone, this may be a read error. The rearrangement links TRBV12-1 to TRBJ1-2; the D call in the table, TRBD1, was not verified against the DNA. TRBV12-1 is a documented pseudogene. The CDR3 length is 13 residues. DNA for the CDR3: TGTGCCAGCAGCTTTAGCAGGGCGGAAGGCTACACCTTC. The encoded protein is CASSFSRAEGYTF.

This clonotype was picked up a small number of times. This chain joins TRBV7-2 and TRBJ1-3; 7 nucleotides agree with TRBD1. Germline V gene data show CDR1 as SGHTA and CDR2 as FQGNSA. Trimming removed 4 bases from V and 1 base from J; junction bases left unmatched: 7. The CDR3 loop spans 16 amino acids. The CDR3 DNA sequence: TGTGCCAGCAGCTCCCTGAGGGGGCTATCTGGAAACACCATATATTTT. Translating gives CASSSLRGLSGNTIYF.

The table lists this clonotype with many counts. The gene calls are TRBV9 and TRBJ1-2; 9 bases agree with TRBD1. The trim removed 5 bases at V and 7 bases at J, leaving 6 bases unmatched. Germline V lookup: CDR1 SGDLS, CDR2 YYNGEE. This CDR3 spans 13 amino acids. The CDR3 sequence: CASSYDRGSGYTF. DNA for the CDR3: TGTGCCAGCAGTTACGACAGGGGGAGTGGCTACACCTTC.

The chain couples TRBV7-6 to TRBJ1-2, with 10 bases lining up with TRBD1. V shed 4 bases and J 10 bases; nucleotides not matched to a gene: 12. The CDR3 is 15 residues long. Per germline, CDR1 SGHVS and CDR2 FNYEAQ. CDR3 sequence: CASSSGGTGDIAYTF. In nucleotides, the CDR3 is TGTGCCAGCAGCTCTGGGGGGACAGGGGATATTGCCTACACCTTC.

The gene calls are TRBV9 and TRBJ2-5; the D gene is possibly TRBD2 (5 bases). The germline V gene encodes CDR1 SGDLS and CDR2 YYNGEE. This CDR3 contains 15 residues. Trimming removed 0 bases from V and 1 base from J, with 10 bases in between. CDR3 in DNA: TGTGCCAGCAGCGTAGCAGGAGGACCCCAAGAGACCCAGTACTTC. Amino acids: CASSVAGGPQETQYF. The full variable domain, with the rest looked up from reference TRBV9 and TRBJ2-5, is DSGVTQTPKHLITATGQRVTLRCSPRSGDLSVYWYQQSLDQGLQFLIQYYNGEERAKGNILERFSAQQFPDLHSELNLSSLELGDSALYFCASSVAGGPQETQYFGPGTRLLVL.

Note on this clonotype: This could be a read error, since a much larger clone is one nucleotide away. V and J are TRBV10-3 and TRBJ1-6; 8 nucleotides align to TRBD1. Germline V CDR1 and CDR2: ENHRY, SYGVKD. This CDR3 contains 13 residues. Germline trimming cut 10 bases from V and 8 bases from J; bases unmatched to any gene: 7. The CDR3 is CASGTDRDSPLHF. In nucleotides, the CDR3 is TGTGCCAGCGGGACGGACAGGGATTCACCCCTCCACTTT.

The V gene is TRBV7-3, the J gene TRBJ2-6; perhaps TRBD2 as D (6 bases). CDR3 size: 14 residues. Germline-derived CDR1 and CDR2 are SGHTA and FQGTGA. Trimming pared 7 bases from V and 2 bases from J, leaving 9 bases between. For the CDR3, the DNA is TGTGCCAGCATCCGGGGGACTGGGGCCAACGTCCTGACTTTC. It codes for CASIRGTGANVLTF.

The chain recombines TRBV12-3 or TRBV12-4 with TRBJ1-5; D unresolved. The CDR3 has 13 residues. V lost 7 bases, J lost 3 bases, and 10 bases lay in between. The CDR3 DNA reads as TGTGCCAGCACGGCAGGTATCAATCAGCCCCAGCATTTT. Amino acid sequence: CASTAGINQPQHF.

This clonotype has just a few counts. The chain carries TRBV19 and TRBJ1-5; D possibly corresponds to TRBD1 (6 bases). Germline CDR1 is LNHDA and CDR2 is SQIVND (reference sequence). CDR3 length equals 13 residues. Between the trimmed V and J ends, which lost 3 bases and 6 bases, there was a span of 9 bases. Here the CDR3 DNA reads TGTGCCAGTAGTATCAGCAGGGGTCAGCCCCAGCATTTT. Protein: CASSISRGQPQHF.

The chain links TRBV12-3 or TRBV12-4 to TRBJ1-2; no clear D. The CDR3 length is 15 residues. Trimming removed 2 bases at V and 4 bases at J, with 14 bases between. CDR3 region: CASSLNPQTPYGYTF. DNA for the CDR3: TGTGCCAGCAGTTTAAATCCCCAGACACCCTATGGCTACACCTTC.

On this clonotype itself: One base away lies a much larger clone, so this may be a sequencing read error. The rearrangement joins TRBV12-3 or TRBV12-4 to TRBJ1-6; D is uncertain. Trimming shortened V by 3 bases and J by 10 bases, and 7 bases separated the two germline ends. There are 12 residues in the CDR3. DNA for the CDR3: TGTGCCAGCAGTTTCGAGTCCTCACCCCTCCACTTT. It is translated as CASSFESSPLHF.

Only a few counts were recorded for this clonotype. The rearrangement joins TRBV7-6 to TRBJ2-7; the match to TRBD2 covers 8 bases. CDR1 is SGHVS and CDR2 is FNYEAQ in the germline V gene. J was trimmed by 3 bases and V by 3 bases; bases with no gene match: 7. The CDR3 is 15 amino acids. The CDR3: CASSLAAGGIYEQYF. CDR3 DNA: TGTGCCAGCAGCTTGGCGGCGGGGGGTATCTACGAGCAGTACTTC.

CDR3 in DNA: TGTGCCATCAGGATGGGACAGGGGTATCAGCCCCAGCATTTT. Translation: CAIRMGQGYQPQHF. This chain uses TRBV10-3 with TRBJ1-5; 10 nucleotides agree with TRBD1. Germline V gene lookup returns CDR1 ENHRY and CDR2 SYGVKD. Trimming took 6 bases from V and 5 from J; bases not matched to a gene: 4. This CDR3 comprises 14 residues.

This clonotype is a singleton in its sample. The gene calls are TRBV19 and TRBJ2-2, with D unresolved. This CDR3 has 11 residues. Germline loops: CDR1 LNHDA, CDR2 SQIVND (reference sequence). Deletions cut 8 bases from V and 8 bases from J, with 9 bases between. CDR3 bases: TGTGCCAGTGTTCCGCAGGGGGAGCTGTTTTTT. It translates to CASVPQGELFF. The entire variable domain, with the rest obtained from reference TRBV19 and TRBJ2-2, is as follows: DGGITQSPKYLFRKEGQNVTLSCEQNLNHDAMYWYRQDPGQGLRLIYYSQIVNDFQKGDIAEGYSVSREKKESFPLTVTSAQKNPTAFYLCASVPQGELFFGEGSRLTVL.

The chain is built from TRBV7-9 and TRBJ2-7; D perhaps matches TRBD1 (5 bases). The CDR3 sequence is 13 residues long. Trimming removed 6 bases from V and 5 bases from J, with 14 bases in between. Germline CDR1 SEHNR, CDR2 FQNEAQ (reference sequence). CDR3 sequence (DNA): TGTGCCAGCAGTGTACCAGGGTTCGACGAGCAGTACTTC. Protein product: CASSVPGFDEQYF.

This CDR3 is CASSSLAGGPYEQYF. CDR3 in DNA: TGTGCCAGTAGTTCTCTAGCGGGAGGGCCCTACGAGCAGTACTTC. J is TRBJ2-7 and V is TRBV11-2; the match to TRBD2 covers 12 bases. This CDR3 is 15 amino acids long. V dropped 9 bases and J dropped 2; count of bases not matched to a gene: 8. Germline V gives CDR1 SGHAT, CDR2 FQNNGV.

This clonotype was recorded at least ten times. The V and J genes are TRBV15 and TRBJ1-5, with a weak D call TRBD1 (6 bases). CDR3 length: 16 residues. Trimming cost V 3 bases and J 2 bases, with 14 bases left between them. Germline-derived CDR1 and CDR2 are LNHNV and YYDKDF (reference sequence). CDR3 loop: CATSRAGAVGNQPQHF. The CDR3 DNA reads TGTGCCACCAGCAGGGCAGGGGCCGTAGGCAATCAGCCCCAGCATTTT. The variable domain in full, completed from reference TRBV15 and TRBJ1-5, reads DAMVIQNPRYQVTQFGKPVTLSCSQTLNHNVMYWYQQKSSQAPKLLFHYYDKDFNNEADTPDNFQSRRPNTSFCFLDIRSPGLGDTAMYLCATSRAGAVGNQPQHFGDGTRLSIL.